These T cell receptor beta chains were read from a single sample in a study of OX40 agonist ivuxolimab in advanced cancers. The data were produced by immunoSEQ multiplex PCR, yet TCRdb's version contains in-frame clones alone and is incomplete. This sample has about 77,000 clones, with 85% to 95% found just once. Sample: CD4+ or CD8+ T cells sorted from blood, taken in a trial of the OX40 agonist ivuxolimab. These receptors originate from an adult with an advanced solid tumor such as melanoma, head and neck, liver or kidney cancer. CDR3s include the opening cysteine and the closing phenylalanine or tryptophan. The D gene is left open where the match is weak. Rows give clone size only sometimes, using once, few, many, or a class for an expanded clone.

clone size | J gene | V gene | D gene | CDR3 protein | CDR3 DNA
NA | TRBJ2-1 | TRBV5-1 | TRBD1 | CASSSDRAPYNEQFF | TGCGCCAGCAGCTCGGACAGGGCTCCCTACAATGAGCAGTTCTTC
NA | TRBJ2-2 | TRBV6-5 | NA | CASSYSSTGELFF | TGTGCCAGCAGTTACTCGAGTACCGGGGAGCTGTTTTTT
NA | TRBJ1-1 | TRBV4-2 | NA | CASRTGEGQNTEAFF | TGTGCCAGCAGGACAGGAGAGGGACAGAACACTGAAGCTTTCTTT
NA | TRBJ2-6 | TRBV11-3 | NA | CASSFGAAGANVLTF | TGTGCCAGCAGCTTTGGTGCCGCTGGGGCCAACGTCCTGACTTTC
NA | TRBJ2-1 | TRBV5-4 | TRBD2 | CASSTLSGGDAYNEQFF | TGTGCCAGCAGCACCCTTAGCGGGGGGGACGCCTACAATGAGCAGTTCTTC
NA | TRBJ1-4 | TRBV30 | TRBD1 | CAWSFGTVNEKLFF | TGTGCCTGGAGTTTCGGGACAGTCAATGAAAAACTGTTTTTT
NA | TRBJ2-1 | TRBV5-4 | TRBD2 | CASSLPSGGTLFHNEQFF | TGTGCCAGCAGCTTGCCTAGCGGGGGAACCCTTTTCCACAATGAGCAGTTCTTC
NA | TRBJ2-1 | TRBV7-2 | TRBD1 | CASRKTGASYNEQFF | TGTGCCAGCAGAAAAACAGGGGCGTCCTACAATGAGCAGTTCTTC
NA | TRBJ2-2 | TRBV7-2 | NA | CASSLAQYSPTGELFF | TGTGCCAGCAGCTTAGCGCAATACAGCCCCACCGGGGAGCTGTTTTTT
NA | TRBJ1-5 | TRBV28 | NA | CASSRLDQPQHF | TGTGCCAGCAGCCGCCTAGATCAGCCCCAGCATTTT
once | TRBJ2-3 | TRBV28 | NA | CASSIFRTQYF | TGTGCCAGCAGTATTTTCCGTACGCAGTATTTT
NA | TRBJ1-5 | TRBV7-2 | TRBD1 | CASSPQTGDQPQHF | TGTGCCAGCAGCCCCCAGACAGGGGATCAGCCCCAGCATTTT
NA | TRBJ2-1 | TRBV19 | NA | CASSVVWGGDKEDEQFF | TGTGCCAGTAGTGTGGTCTGGGGTGGGGATAAGGAGGATGAGCAGTTCTTC
NA | TRBJ1-1 | TRBV5-1 | NA | CASSLGGVNTEAFF | TGCGCCAGCAGCTTGGGTGGGGTGAACACTGAAGCTTTCTTT
NA | TRBJ1-1 | TRBV9 | NA | CASSGTPGDTEAFF | TGTGCCAGCAGCGGGACTCCAGGGGATACTGAAGCTTTCTTT
NA | TRBJ1-2 | TRBV5-4 | TRBD1 | CASSLDRGQNRYTF | TGTGCCAGCAGCTTGGACAGGGGGCAAAATCGCTACACCTTC
NA | TRBJ1-6 | TRBV28 | TRBD1 | CASSTGQEVPNSPLHF | TGTGCCAGCAGTACTGGACAGGAAGTTCCTAATTCACCCCTCCACTTT
NA | TRBJ2-1 | TRBV11-3 | TRBD2 | CAAVGTSGNCGDEQFF | TGTGCCGCCGTCGGGACTAGCGGGAATTGTGGCGATGAGCAGTTCTTC
NA | TRBJ1-3 | TRBV9 | NA | CASSSRISSGNTIYF | TGTGCCAGCAGTTCACGGATTAGCTCTGGAAACACCATATATTTT
NA | TRBJ2-1 | TRBV19 | TRBD1 | CASSKQGAAYNEQFF | TGTGCCAGTAGTAAACAGGGGGCAGCCTACAATGAGCAGTTCTTC
NA | TRBJ1-1 | TRBV7-2 | NA | CASSLTGMNTEAFF | TGTGCCAGCAGCTTGACAGGCATGAACACTGAAGCTTTCTTT
once | TRBJ2-7 | TRBV6-5 | NA | CASRYSGGSYEQYF | TGTGCCAGCAGGTACTCCGGGGGCTCCTACGAGCAGTACTTC
NA | TRBJ2-5 | TRBV6-6 | NA | CASGGRGLYQETQYF | TGTGCCAGCGGTGGGAGGGGGTTGTACCAAGAGACCCAGTACTTC
NA | TRBJ2-3 | TRBV28 | TRBD2 | CASTPLSGRGRGDTQYF | TGTGCCAGCACCCCCCTAAGCGGGAGGGGGCGAGGAGATACGCAGTATTTT
NA | TRBJ2-1 | TRBV5-1 | NA | CASSLVGAMGYNEQFF | TGCGCCAGCAGCTTGGTGGGGGCCATGGGCTACAATGAGCAGTTCTTC
NA | TRBJ1-2 | TRBV4-3 | NA | CASSQVYAGLYGYTF | TGCGCCAGCAGCCAAGTGTATGCGGGACTCTATGGCTACACCTTC
NA | TRBJ2-3 | TRBV7-9 | NA | CASSFQGPDTQYF | TGTGCCAGCAGCTTTCAGGGGCCAGATACGCAGTATTTT
few | TRBJ1-1 | TRBV14 | NA | CASSQGRYTEAFF | TGTGCCAGCAGCCAAGGCCGGTACACTGAAGCTTTCTTT
once | TRBJ1-1 | TRBV5-1 | NA | CASSLDQVGGAEAFF | TGCGCCAGCAGCTTGGATCAAGTAGGCGGGGCTGAAGCTTTCTTT
NA | TRBJ1-2 | TRBV7-9 | NA | CASSTPQSRLTGDGYTF | TGTGCCAGCAGCACCCCCCAGTCCAGGCTTACGGGTGATGGCTACACCTTC
NA | TRBJ2-5 | TRBV11-3 | NA | CASSQGGMGQETQYF | TGTGCCAGCAGCCAAGGAGGGATGGGGCAAGAGACCCAGTACTTC
NA | TRBJ1-2 | TRBV10-3 | TRBD1 | CAISEAGTGGPYGYTF | TGTGCCATCAGTGAGGCCGGGACAGGGGGCCCCTATGGCTACACCTTC
NA | TRBJ1-2 | TRBV6-6 | TRBD1 | CASSYDREMNYGYTF | TGTGCCAGCAGTTACGACAGGGAGATGAACTATGGCTACACCTTC
NA | TRBJ1-6 | TRBV11-3 | NA | CASSPRLGSYNSPLHF | TGTGCCAGCAGCCCTAGGTTGGGTTCCTATAATTCACCCCTCCACTTT
few | TRBJ1-6 | TRBV30 | NA | CAWTGKSYNSPLHF | TGTGCCTGGACAGGGAAATCCTATAATTCACCCCTCCACTTT
NA | TRBJ2-7 | TRBV27 | NA | CASSSEGQGWGEQYF | TGTGCCAGCAGTTCAGAGGGTCAGGGTTGGGGCGAGCAGTACTTC
once | TRBJ1-3 | TRBV2 | NA | CASRRFAGPEGAGNTIYF | TGTGCCAGCAGGAGATTCGCAGGTCCAGAAGGGGCTGGAAACACCATATATTTT
NA | TRBJ1-6 | TRBV10-1 | NA | CASSEDSNSPLHF | TGCGCCAGCAGTGAGGACAGTAATTCACCCCTCCACTTT
NA | TRBJ2-5 | TRBV6-4 | TRBD2 | CASSELAGQTQYF | TGTGCCAGCAGTGAACTAGCGGGACAGACCCAGTACTTC
NA | TRBJ2-1 | TRBV5-1 | TRBD2 | CASSLAGLAGVNEQFF | TGCGCCAGCAGCTTGGCGGGACTAGCGGGAGTCAATGAGCAGTTCTTC
NA | TRBJ2-5 | TRBV5-1 | NA | CASSTPSLQETQYF | TGCGCCAGCAGCACCCCGTCCCTCCAAGAGACCCAGTACTTC
NA | TRBJ2-1 | TRBV4-1 | NA | CASSRTGALAYNEQFF | TGCGCCAGCAGCCGTACGGGAGCGTTAGCCTACAATGAGCAGTTCTTC
NA | TRBJ2-7 | TRBV11-3 | NA | CASSYGQGGEQYF | TGTGCCAGCAGCTACGGCCAGGGCGGCGAGCAGTACTTC
NA | TRBJ1-5 | TRBV2 | NA | CASSRTGAVGNQPQHF | TGTGCCAGCTCGAGAACAGGCGCAGTGGGCAATCAGCCCCAGCATTTT
NA | TRBJ2-3 | TRBV15 | TRBD2 | CATSRDGGFRETSGKSTDTQYF | TGTGCCACCAGCAGAGATGGTGGTTTCCGGGAGACTAGCGGGAAGAGCACAGATACGCAGTATTTT
once | TRBJ2-3 | TRBV4-3 | TRBD2 | CASSPPRGGWADTQYF | TGCGCCAGCAGCCCCCCGCGCGGGGGGTGGGCAGATACGCAGTATTTT
NA | TRBJ2-5 | TRBV4-2 | NA | CASSQDLANQETQYF | TGTGCCAGCAGCCAAGATCTGGCGAACCAAGAGACCCAGTACTTC
NA | TRBJ2-1 | TRBV18 | TRBD1 | CASSPPGTVNNEQFF | TGTGCCAGCTCACCACCCGGGACAGTCAACAATGAGCAGTTCTTC